This T cell receptor beta chain originates from a study of response to subunit inactivated influenza vaccine. Study outcomes and limitations: Seasonal influenza vaccination, on each occasion, was suggested by the authors to recruit few new T cells.

Details on this clonotype: Its antigen is not known.

TCRdb itself ran the RT-PCR reads through MiXCR, one entry per CDR3 protein. Of over 650,000 distinct CDR3 sequences listed, approximately 17% are singletons. Germline CDR1 is SGHTS and CDR2 is YDEGEE. The CDR3 has 14 amino acids. Losses at the gene ends were 6 bases for V and 4 bases for J; bases not matched to a gene: 8. The V call is TRBV5-8, the J call TRBJ1-1; TRBD1 agrees at 8 bases. The starting material was PBMCs from blood, obtained 4 to 6 days after vaccination. The sequence was obtained from a man aged 45 to 65 who received an inactivated influenza vaccine. CDR3 sequence: CASMGRGLSTEAFF. In nucleotides, the CDR3 is TGTGCCAGCATGGGCAGGGGGCTCAGCACTGAAGCTTTCTTT.